The present T cell receptor beta chain was sequenced within a study of lung T cells in sarcoidosis with Löfgren's syndrome. Study-level points and caveats: Versus controls, Löfgren's syndrome patients reportedly showed TRAV12-1 and TRBV2 as most expanded.

This clonotype was found a few times. Its target is not known. From the reads, TCRdb called clonotypes with MiXCR, one entry per CDR3 protein. The repertoire holds around 60,000 distinct CDR3 sequences, with 21% as singletons. With 4 bases removed from V and 10 bases from J, the gap between germline ends came to 8 bases. The CDR3 is 11 residues long. The germline V gene encodes CDR1 SNHLY and CDR2 FYNNEI. This chain uses TRBV2 with TRBJ2-4; unclear D gene. Sequenced: CD4+ T cells from PBMCs. The receptor's source is a human donor with sarcoidosis (Löfgren's syndrome or another form), or a control subject (not recorded which). The CDR3 bases are TGTGCCAGCAGTGTGGTGGGGATTCAGTACTTC. Residues: CASSVVGIQYF.